This TCR beta chain is from a study of a mutant IDH1 vaccine in newly diagnosed glioma. Whole-study context: Treated patients comprised 62.5% males and around 40% females, mean age approximately 37 years. Every participant had undergone radiotherapy, temozolomide, or both before, and most underwent both.

Time point indicated: baseline, week 1 (first vaccination visit). This sample's treatment: pre-vaccination baseline after standard-of-care therapy. Profiled with immunoSEQ multiplex PCR; TCRdb holds only in-frame clones, not every one. The top ten clones hold 2.5% to 3% of a sample with 45,000 to 70,000 clones, about nine tenths of them seen once. Overall study results and limits: Detectable vaccine-induced immune responses arose in almost 95% of patients.

The CDR3 runs to 13 residues. Germline V lookup: CDR1 WSHSY, CDR2 SAAADI. Trimming took 5 bases from V and 0 from J, leaving 5 bases between them. To note about this clone: Its target is not known.

The clonotype originates from a man aged 50 or older with glioma. This sample comprised PBMCs, obtained from a glioma patient treated with radiotherapy, temozolomide or both. The chain has TRBV10-2 and TRBJ1-5; D uncertain. CDR3 amino acids: CASSSNSNQPQHF. The CDR3 DNA sequence: TGCGCCAGCAGTAGCAATAGCAATCAGCCCCAGCATTTT.